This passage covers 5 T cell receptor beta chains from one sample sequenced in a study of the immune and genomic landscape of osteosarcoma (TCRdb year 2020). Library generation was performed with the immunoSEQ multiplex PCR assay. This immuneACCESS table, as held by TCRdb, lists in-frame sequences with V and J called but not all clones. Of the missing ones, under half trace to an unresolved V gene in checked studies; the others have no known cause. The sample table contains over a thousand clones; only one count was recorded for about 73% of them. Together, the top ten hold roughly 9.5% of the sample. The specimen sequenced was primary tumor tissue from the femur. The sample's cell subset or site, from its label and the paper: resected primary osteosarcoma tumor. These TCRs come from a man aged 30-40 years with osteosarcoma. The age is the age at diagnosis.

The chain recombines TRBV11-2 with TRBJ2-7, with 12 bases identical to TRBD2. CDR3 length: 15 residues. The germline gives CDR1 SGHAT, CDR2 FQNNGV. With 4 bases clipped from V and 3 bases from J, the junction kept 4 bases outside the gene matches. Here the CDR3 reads CASSSGLAGFYEQYV. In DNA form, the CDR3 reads TGTGCCAGCAGCTCCGGACTAGCGGGGTTCTACGAGCAGTACGTC.

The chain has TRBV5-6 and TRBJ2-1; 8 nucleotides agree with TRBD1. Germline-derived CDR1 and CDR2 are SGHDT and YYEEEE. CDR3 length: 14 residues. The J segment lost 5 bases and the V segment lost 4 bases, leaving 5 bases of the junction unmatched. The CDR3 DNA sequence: TGTGCCAGCAGCCGGACAGGGTTCCACAATGAGCAGTTCTTC. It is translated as CASSRTGFHNEQFF.

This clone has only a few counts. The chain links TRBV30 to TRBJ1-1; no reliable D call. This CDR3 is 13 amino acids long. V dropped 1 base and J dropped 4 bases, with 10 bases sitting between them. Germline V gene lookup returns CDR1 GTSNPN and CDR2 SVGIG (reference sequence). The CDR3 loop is CAWSDGPSTEAFF. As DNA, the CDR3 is TGTGCCTGGAGTGACGGGCCGAGCACTGAAGCTTTCTTT.

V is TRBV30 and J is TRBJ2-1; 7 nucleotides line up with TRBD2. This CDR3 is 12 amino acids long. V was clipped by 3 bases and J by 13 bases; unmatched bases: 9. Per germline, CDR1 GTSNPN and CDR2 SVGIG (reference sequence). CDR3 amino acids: CAWSQGAGPQFF. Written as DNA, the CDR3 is TGTGCCTGGAGCCAAGGAGCGGGGCCCCAGTTCTTC.

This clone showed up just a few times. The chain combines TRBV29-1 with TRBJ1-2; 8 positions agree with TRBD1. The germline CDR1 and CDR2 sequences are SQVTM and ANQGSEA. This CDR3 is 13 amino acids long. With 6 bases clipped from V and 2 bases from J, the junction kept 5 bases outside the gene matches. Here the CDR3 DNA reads TGCAGCGTCTCCGGGGACAGGAACTATGGCTACACCTTC. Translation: CSVSGDRNYGYTF. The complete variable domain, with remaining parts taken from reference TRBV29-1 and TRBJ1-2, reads SAVISQKPSRDICQRGTSLTIQCQVDSQVTMMFWYRQQPGQSLTLIATANQGSEATYESGFVIDKFPISRPNLTFSTLTVSNMSPEDSSIYLCSVSGDRNYGYTFGSGTRLTVV.